The clone carrying this T cell receptor (delta chain) was recorded a few times. A junction end diverges from the germline sequence, so it may reflect a read error. This CDR3 is also generated by other DNA sequences in the sample. The sample originates from a study of gamma-delta chains in newborns, infants, children. Across the whole study: Polyclonal expansion of innate γδ T cells after birth follows microbial exposure.

TCRdb re-processed the reads via CATT. The sample contains some 11,000 delta-chain clones, 3.5% of which appear only once. Germline V gene lookup returns CDR1 GEAIGNYY and CDR2 EKD. This CDR3 has 21 residues. Sequenced material: blood. The clonotype was recovered from a child who was a newborn, infant or young child, either healthy, febrile or measles-vaccinated (not recorded which). The chain is built from TRDV2 and TRDJ3; tentatively, D is TRDD3 (6 bases). The CDR3 sequence is CACDTIVAAGGSSWDTRQMFF. CDR3 in DNA: TGTGCCTGTGACACCATAGTAGCGGCCGGGGGAAGCTCCTGGGACACCCGGCAGATGTTTTTC.